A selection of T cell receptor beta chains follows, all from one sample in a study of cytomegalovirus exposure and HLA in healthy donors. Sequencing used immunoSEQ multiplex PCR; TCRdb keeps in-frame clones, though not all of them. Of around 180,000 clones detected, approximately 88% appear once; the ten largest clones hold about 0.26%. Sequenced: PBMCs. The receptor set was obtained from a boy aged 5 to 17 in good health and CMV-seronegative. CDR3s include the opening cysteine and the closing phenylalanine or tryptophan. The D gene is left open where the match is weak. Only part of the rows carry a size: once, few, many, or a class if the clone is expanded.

CASSLASGVYEQYF	TGTGCCAGCAGCTTAGCTAGCGGAGTCTACGAGCAGTACTTC	few	TRBJ2-7	TRBV11-2	TRBD2
CASSVAGRGNTIYF	TGTGCCAGCAGCGTGGCAGGGCGCGGAAACACCATATATTTT	.	TRBJ1-3	TRBV9	.
CASSPAGDTEAFF	TGTGCCAGCTCACCAGCAGGGGACACTGAAGCTTTCTTT	.	TRBJ1-1	TRBV18	.
CASSLQLGHQPQHF	TGTGCCAGCAGTTTGCAACTGGGGCATCAGCCCCAGCATTTT	.	TRBJ1-5	TRBV28	.
CASSQEIPGLSRGAFF	TGCGCCAGCAGCCAAGAAATCCCGGGACTGTCACGGGGAGCTTTCTTT	.	TRBJ1-1	TRBV4-3	.
CASRGPGEETQYF	TGTGCCAGCAGGGGACCGGGAGAAGAGACCCAGTACTTC	.	TRBJ2-5	TRBV2	.
CASSQLQGFPRTDTQYF	TGCGCCAGCAGCCAGCTCCAGGGGTTCCCACGCACAGATACGCAGTATTTT	.	TRBJ2-3	TRBV4-1	.
CASSLDRAPGEKLFF	TGTGCCAGCAGCTTGGACAGGGCCCCGGGGGAAAAACTGTTTTTT	few	TRBJ1-4	TRBV7-6	TRBD1
CAWRRYPGGYTF	TGTGCCTGGAGAAGGTACCCGGGTGGCTACACCTTC	.	TRBJ1-2	TRBV30	.
CASSPFEQVNTEAFF	TGTGCCAGCTCACCATTCGAACAGGTGAACACTGAAGCTTTCTTT	once	TRBJ1-1	TRBV18	.
CASSLQTNEKLFF	TGTGCCAGCAGTTTACAAACTAATGAAAAACTGTTTTTT	once	TRBJ1-4	TRBV27	.
CASSSGLAGWNEQFF	TGTGCCAGCAGCTCAGGACTAGCGGGTTGGAATGAGCAGTTCTTC	.	TRBJ2-1	TRBV7-6	TRBD2
CASSYKVTGSSYEQYF	TGTGCCAGCAGTTACAAGGTGACAGGGAGCTCCTACGAGCAGTACTTC	once	TRBJ2-7	TRBV6-5	TRBD1
CASSTRTSGAQETQYF	TGTGCCAGCTCAACTCGGACTAGCGGGGCCCAAGAGACCCAGTACTTC	once	TRBJ2-5	TRBV18	TRBD2
CASRLGSDTQYF	TGTGCCAGCAGGCTCGGTTCAGATACGCAGTATTTT	.	TRBJ2-3	TRBV6-6	.
CAWRRLTNYGYTF	TGTGCCTGGAGGAGACTGACTAACTATGGCTACACCTTC	.	TRBJ1-2	TRBV30	.
CASTDGLSHSYEQYF	TGTGCCAGCACCGACGGACTTTCACACTCCTACGAGCAGTACTTC	once	TRBJ2-7	TRBV2	.
CASSLVGRGPFDYGYTF	TGTGCCAGCAGCTTAGTGGGGCGGGGGCCGTTTGACTATGGCTACACCTTC	.	TRBJ1-2	TRBV7-9	.
CASSQEGRSGELFF	TGCGCCAGCAGCCAAGAGGGGAGGTCCGGGGAGCTGTTTTTT	few	TRBJ2-2	TRBV4-3	.
CASSTGQGSEKLFF	TGTGCCAGCAGCACCGGACAGGGGTCGGAAAAACTGTTTTTT	.	TRBJ1-4	TRBV11-2	TRBD1
CASRSRDRGNANTQYF	TGTGCCAGTAGGTCGAGGGACAGGGGGAACGCCAATACGCAGTATTTT	.	TRBJ2-3	TRBV19	TRBD1
CASSRYRDSALRTNEKLFF	TGTGCCAGCAGCAGGTACCGGGACAGTGCCCTTCGTACTAATGAAAAACTGTTTTTT	.	TRBJ1-4	TRBV28	TRBD1
CASSTAGGGETQYF	TGTGCCAGCAGCACGGCGGGAGGCGGGGAGACCCAGTACTTC	.	TRBJ2-5	TRBV7-9	TRBD2
CATSRTRNEKLFF	TGTGCCACCAGCAGAACAAGAAATGAAAAACTGTTTTTT	.	TRBJ1-4	TRBV15	.
CASSLWARGIGQGADGYTF	TGTGCCAGCAGTTTATGGGCGAGGGGGATCGGACAGGGGGCGGATGGCTACACCTTC	.	TRBJ1-2	TRBV28	TRBD1
CASRNSGTGGFEQYF	TGTGCCAGCAGGAACTCCGGGACAGGGGGTTTCGAGCAGTACTTC	few	TRBJ2-7	TRBV14	TRBD1
CAIRPGGQGVYEQYF	TGTGCCATCAGGCCCGGGGGACAGGGGGTTTACGAGCAGTACTTC	.	TRBJ2-7	TRBV10-3	TRBD1
CSVPGTSGKSSYEQYF	TGCAGCGTTCCCGGGACTAGCGGGAAGAGCTCCTACGAGCAGTACTTC	.	TRBJ2-7	TRBV29-1	TRBD2
CASSPFGGSAYEQYF	TGTGCCAGCTCACCATTCGGCGGGAGTGCCTACGAGCAGTACTTC	.	TRBJ2-7	TRBV18	TRBD2
CASSPPWGTGYYEQYF	TGCGCCAGCAGCCCCCCGTGGGGGACAGGTTACTACGAGCAGTACTTC	.	TRBJ2-7	TRBV23-1	TRBD1
CSVHQGRALNEQFF	TGCAGCGTTCATCAGGGGCGGGCACTGAATGAGCAGTTCTTC	.	TRBJ2-1	TRBV29-1	.
CASSLAGSNQPQHF	TGTGCCAGCAGTTTAGCAGGGAGCAATCAGCCCCAGCATTTT	.	TRBJ1-5	TRBV28	.
CAFQTGSYEQYF	TGTGCCTTCCAGACAGGGAGCTACGAGCAGTACTTC	.	TRBJ2-7	TRBV30	TRBD1
CASSYSAVFETQYF	TGTGCCAGCAGTTACTCTGCGGTATTTGAGACCCAGTACTTC	.	TRBJ2-5	TRBV6-5	.
CAWAGVGADNEQFF	TGTGCCTGGGCTGGAGTAGGCGCGGACAATGAGCAGTTCTTC	once	TRBJ2-1	TRBV30	.
CASGGSGFTDTQYF	TGTGCCAGCGGGGGTAGCGGATTCACAGATACGCAGTATTTT	.	TRBJ2-3	TRBV7-2	.
CAISVGDLAEQYF	TGTGCCATCAGCGTCGGAGATCTGGCCGAGCAGTACTTC	.	TRBJ2-7	TRBV10-3	.
CASSQEGANEKLFF	TGCGCCAGCAGCCAAGAAGGAGCTAATGAAAAACTGTTTTTT	.	TRBJ1-4	TRBV4-1	.
CASSARGQGEETQYF	TGCGCCAGCAGCGCCCGCGGACAGGGGGAAGAGACCCAGTACTTC	.	TRBJ2-5	TRBV4-3	TRBD1
CASSLGTTNTGELFF	TGTGCCAGTAGTCTTGGGACTACGAACACCGGGGAGCTGTTTTTT	.	TRBJ2-2	TRBV19	TRBD2
CASSRGGSHQETQYF	TGTGCCAGCAGCAGGGGGGGGAGCCACCAAGAGACCCAGTACTTC	.	TRBJ2-5	TRBV9	.
CASSPRLGDSGNTIYF	TGTGCCAGCAGCCCGAGACTCGGAGATTCTGGAAACACCATATATTTT	.	TRBJ1-3	TRBV7-8	.
CASSLSGGGGTYEQYF	TGTGCCAGCAGTTTATCGGGCGGAGGTGGGACCTACGAGCAGTACTTC	.	TRBJ2-7	TRBV28	.
CAWGGPGGYTF	TGTGCCTGGGGAGGGCCCGGCGGCTACACCTTC	.	TRBJ1-2	TRBV30	.
CASSAGVGEQYF	TGTGCCAGCAGCGCAGGGGTTGGCGAGCAGTACTTC	once	TRBJ2-7	TRBV5-6	.
CASSIPLAGSGETQYF	TGTGCCAGCAGCATACCACTAGCGGGATCTGGGGAGACCCAGTACTTC	.	TRBJ2-5	TRBV7-9	TRBD2
CASRTDIRETQYF	TGTGCCAGCAGAACCGACATTCGAGAGACCCAGTACTTC	.	TRBJ2-5	TRBV28	.
CASSPRVGADEQFF	TGTGCCAGCAGCCCCCGGGTAGGGGCGGATGAGCAGTTCTTC	.	TRBJ2-1	TRBV9	.
CASSERQGNQPQHF	TGCGCCAGCAGTGAACGACAGGGCAATCAGCCCCAGCATTTT	.	TRBJ1-5	TRBV10-2	.
CASSTQSTGYRGYTF	TGTGCCAGCAGTACCCAATCGACAGGGTACAGGGGCTACACCTTC	.	TRBJ1-2	TRBV28	TRBD1
CASSLGGQGTEAFF	TGTGCCAGCAGCTTAGGAGGACAGGGAACTGAAGCTTTCTTT	.	TRBJ1-1	TRBV7-2	TRBD1
CASSALNRDRGHEQYF	TGTGCCAGCAGTGCCTTGAACCGGGACAGGGGACACGAGCAGTACTTC	few	TRBJ2-7	TRBV27	TRBD1
CASSFQGTSSEQYF	TGTGCCAGCAGCTTCCAGGGAACCTCCTCCGAGCAGTACTTC	.	TRBJ2-7	TRBV7-9	.
CASSVSSQSSYEQYF	TGTGCCAGCAGCGTATCTAGCCAGAGCTCCTACGAGCAGTACTTC	.	TRBJ2-7	TRBV9	.
CASSLVGGSGNTIYF	TGTGCCAGCAGCTTAGTGGGGGGCTCTGGAAACACCATATATTTT	.	TRBJ1-3	TRBV7-9	.